The 6 T cell receptor beta chains listed next were all sequenced from one sample in a study of cytomegalovirus exposure and HLA in healthy donors. With 60 Vbeta and 13 Jbeta primers, the PCR was carried out. The repertoire was sequenced with immunoSEQ multiplex PCR; TCRdb's copy has only in-frame clones and lacks some. The sample lists about 98,000 clones; 60% to 80% were seen once. Material: PBMCs. These receptors were obtained from a female donor in good health and CMV-seronegative.

This rearrangement joins TRBV15 to TRBJ2-5; 9 bases are a match to TRBD2. V shed 7 bases, J shed 8 bases, and the junction held 8 bases outside the gene matches. This CDR3 has 13 amino acids. Germline V CDR1 and CDR2: LNHNV, YYDKDF (reference sequence). The CDR3 reads CATTRSGGSTQYF. The CDR3 DNA sequence: TGTGCCACCACCCGTAGCGGGGGCAGCACCCAGTACTTC.

The V gene is TRBV7-9, the J gene TRBJ1-1; D is possibly TRBD1 (5 bases). Germline V lookup: CDR1 SEHNR, CDR2 FQNEAQ (reference sequence). Trimming took off 5 bases at V and 4 bases at J, with 17 bases between the two ends. The CDR3 has 15 amino acids. Here the CDR3 reads CASSPSSRALTEAFF. In nucleotides, the CDR3 is TGTGCCAGCAGCCCTTCCAGCAGGGCCCTCACTGAAGCTTTCTTT.

V is TRBV6-1 and J is TRBJ1-5, with D uncertain. The CDR3 covers 15 residues. Trimming pared 6 bases from V and 1 base from J, leaving 13 bases between. CDR1 and CDR2 from the germline V gene are MNHNS and SASEGT. The CDR3 is CASRQVPQSNQPQHF. DNA of the CDR3: TGTGCCAGCAGGCAGGTTCCTCAAAGCAATCAGCCCCAGCATTTT.

This clone was found a few times. The V gene is TRBV6-1, the J gene TRBJ2-7, with 11 bases lining up with TRBD1. Germline CDR1 MNHNS, CDR2 SASEGT. J gave up 3 bases and V 0 bases, and 1 base lay outside the gene matches. This CDR3 spans 15 amino acids. DNA for the CDR3: TGTGCCAGCAGTGAAGCCGGGACAGGGGGCTACGAGCAGTACTTC. Translating it yields CASSEAGTGGYEQYF.

For this clone: A junction boundary mismatches the germline segment, possibly from a read error. The chain links TRBV30 to TRBJ1-6; TRBD1 matches 7 bases. CDR1 is GTSNPN and CDR2 is SVGIG in the germline V gene (reference sequence). This CDR3 is built from 18 residues. The CDR3 sequence: CAWSVRGTGAPYNSPLNF. The CDR3 DNA reads TGTGCCTGGAGTGTAAGGGGTACAGGGGCACCGTATAATTCACCCCTCAACTTT.

This chain uses TRBV9 with TRBJ2-7; TRBD2 is a possible D gene (6 bases). Germline V gene data show CDR1 as SGDLS and CDR2 as YYNGEE. This CDR3 is 15 amino acids long. With 4 bases removed from V and 2 bases from J, the gap between germline ends came to 16 bases. This CDR3 is CASSPRGAEAYEQYF. CDR3 in DNA: TGTGCCAGCAGCCCGCGGGGAGCGGAAGCCTACGAGCAGTACTTC.